The rows below give T cell receptor beta chains drawn from one sample of a study of blood T cell repertoires in COVID-19. The method was immunoSEQ multiplex PCR; TCRdb's version includes in-frame clones alone and lacks a portion of them. The sample shows approximately 150,000 clones, 87% of them seen only once. The material sequenced was peripheral blood. These receptor sequences come from a woman aged 60-75 years who had recovered from COVID-19. CDR3s include the opening cysteine and the closing phenylalanine or tryptophan. The order of the fields is V gene, D gene, clone size, J gene, CDR3 protein, CDR3 DNA. A D gene is named only where the DNA matches it firmly. Size is omitted from some rows. Given values are once, few, many or a class for expanded clones.

TRBV30	TRBD2	.	TRBJ2-3	CAWSRLAGFTDTQYF	TGTGCCTGGAGTCGACTAGCGGGGTTCACAGATACGCAGTATTTT
TRBV5-5	TRBD1	.	TRBJ1-1	CASTTGVPEAFF	TGTGCCAGCACCACAGGGGTCCCTGAAGCTTTCTTT
TRBV18	.	.	TRBJ2-7	CASSPPLRDTNRYF	TGTGCCAGCTCACCACCGCTCCGGGACACAAACCGGTACTTC
TRBV4-3	TRBD2	.	TRBJ2-1	CASSQDVERGSYNEQFF	TGCGCCAGCAGCCAAGATGTGGAGCGGGGGAGCTACAATGAGCAGTTCTTC
TRBV4-2	.	.	TRBJ1-2	CASSQDWRGPGRNGYTF	TGTGCCAGCAGCCAAGACTGGAGGGGCCCAGGCCGAAATGGCTACACCTTC
TRBV6-1	TRBD2	.	TRBJ2-3	CASSEFKRGVTDTQYF	TGTGCCAGCAGTGAATTCAAGCGGGGGGTCACAGATACGCAGTATTTT
TRBV13	.	.	TRBJ1-1	CASSFKTGRKAEAFF	TGTGCCAGCAGCTTCAAAACAGGGAGAAAGGCTGAAGCTTTCTTT
TRBV27	TRBD1	.	TRBJ1-6	CASSLFGTGGSPLHF	TGTGCCAGCAGTTTATTCGGGACAGGGGGTTCACCCCTCCACTTT
TRBV5-1	.	once	TRBJ2-2	CASSLGAANTGELFF	TGCGCCAGCAGCTTGGGGGCAGCGAACACCGGGGAGCTGTTTTTT
TRBV19	.	.	TRBJ2-1	CASSGLQGNTYNEQFF	TGTGCCAGTAGTGGGCTACAGGGAAATACCTACAATGAGCAGTTCTTC
TRBV29-1	.	.	TRBJ1-2	CSVGPGSNYGYTF	TGCAGCGTAGGCCCGGGGTCTAACTATGGCTACACCTTC
TRBV2	.	.	TRBJ1-6	CASSPQGPKNSPLHF	TGTGCCAGCAGCCCACAGGGCCCGAAGAATTCACCCCTCCACTTT
TRBV4-2	.	.	TRBJ2-5	CASSQEWSAGGRQETQYF	TGTGCCAGCAGCCAAGAATGGAGCGCAGGAGGACGTCAAGAGACCCAGTACTTC
TRBV3-1/TRBV3-2	TRBD2	.	TRBJ2-1	CASSPSGGGSLNEQFF	TGTGCCAGCAGCCCTAGCGGGGGGGGATCTCTCAATGAGCAGTTCTTC
TRBV2	.	.	TRBJ1-4	CASSELGQGNEKLFF	TGTGCCAGCAGTGAACTTGGCCAGGGTAACGAAAAACTGTTTTTT
TRBV5-1	.	.	TRBJ2-5	CASGARAGPGETQYF	TGCGCCAGTGGGGCCCGGGCAGGACCTGGGGAGACCCAGTACTTC
TRBV9	TRBD1	few	TRBJ1-1	CASSAHRGNTEAFF	TGTGCCAGCAGCGCTCACAGGGGGAACACTGAAGCTTTCTTT
TRBV28	TRBD1	.	TRBJ1-2	CASSSTDRAYYGYTF	TGTGCCAGCAGTTCCACGGACAGGGCGTACTATGGCTACACCTTC
TRBV2	.	.	TRBJ1-5	CASSQQGSGNQPQHF	TGTGCCAGCAGTCAGCAGGGTTCAGGCAATCAGCCCCAGCATTTT
TRBV27	TRBD1	.	TRBJ2-7	CASSPMTGREQYF	TGTGCCAGCAGTCCCATGACAGGGCGCGAGCAGTACTTC
TRBV9	TRBD2	.	TRBJ2-7	CASSVGTSGGGAYEQYF	TGTGCCAGCAGCGTTGGGACCAGCGGGGGAGGAGCCTACGAGCAGTACTTC
TRBV18	.	few	TRBJ1-1	CASSPESGSLRNTEAFF	TGTGCCAGCTCACCAGAATCTGGGAGCCTACGGAACACTGAAGCTTTCTTT
TRBV5-1	TRBD1	.	TRBJ1-2	CASNMVGTGGGYTF	TGCGCCAGCAACATGGTGGGGACAGGGGGCGGCTACACCTTC
TRBV28	.	.	TRBJ1-4	CASSLGQPGEKLFF	TGTGCCAGCAGTTTAGGCCAGCCGGGTGAAAAACTGTTTTTT
TRBV5-6	.	.	TRBJ1-5	CASSSRGGQPQHF	TGTGCCAGCAGCTCCCGGGGGGGCCAGCCCCAGCATTTT
TRBV2	.	.	TRBJ1-3	CASKGAGNTIYF	TGTGCCAGCAAAGGGGCTGGAAACACCATATATTTT
TRBV27	TRBD2	.	TRBJ2-5	CATPTGAGVYQETQYF	TGTGCCACCCCGACCGGAGCGGGGGTGTACCAAGAGACCCAGTACTTC
TRBV3-1/TRBV3-2	TRBD1	.	TRBJ2-1	CASSLGTGAYHEQFF	TGTGCCAGCAGCCTCGGGACAGGGGCTTACCATGAGCAGTTCTTC
TRBV9	TRBD2	.	TRBJ2-1	CASSAQTSGGSYNEQFF	TGTGCCAGCAGCGCCCAGACTAGCGGGGGCTCCTACAATGAGCAGTTCTTC
TRBV2	.	.	TRBJ2-3	CASNLQEVDTQYF	TGTGCCAGCAACCTACAAGAGGTAGATACGCAGTATTTT
TRBV6-5	.	.	TRBJ2-3	CASSYGSYRTDTQYF	TGTGCCAGCAGCTATGGGAGCTACCGCACAGATACGCAGTATTTT
TRBV27	.	few	TRBJ1-5	CASSAAGQPQHF	TGTGCCAGCAGTGCCGCCGGGCAGCCCCAGCATTTT
TRBV7-9	TRBD1	.	TRBJ1-2	CASSSEQGACTF	TGTGCCAGCAGCTCTGAACAGGGGGCGTGCACCTTC
TRBV5-6	.	.	TRBJ2-1	CASSGDSALRQFF	TGTGCCAGCAGCGGCGACAGCGCCCTTCGGCAGTTCTTC
TRBV24-1	TRBD1	.	TRBJ2-3	CATSLGGQSTDTQYF	TGTGCCACCAGCCTAGGGGGCCAATCGACAGATACGCAGTATTTT
TRBV28	TRBD1	once	TRBJ2-7	CASSLIPGQGSYEQYF	TGTGCCAGCAGTTTGATTCCGGGACAGGGGTCCTACGAGCAGTACTTC
TRBV5-1	.	.	TRBJ1-6	CASSYGGGPYSPLHF	TGCGCCAGCAGCTACGGTGGGGGCCCGTATTCACCCCTCCACTTT
TRBV19	.	.	TRBJ2-5	CASSMGLGETQYF	TGTGCCAGTAGTATGGGGCTAGGGGAGACCCAGTACTTC
TRBV7-2	.	.	TRBJ1-5	CASSYRFNQPQHF	TGTGCCAGCAGCTACAGATTCAATCAGCCCCAGCATTTT